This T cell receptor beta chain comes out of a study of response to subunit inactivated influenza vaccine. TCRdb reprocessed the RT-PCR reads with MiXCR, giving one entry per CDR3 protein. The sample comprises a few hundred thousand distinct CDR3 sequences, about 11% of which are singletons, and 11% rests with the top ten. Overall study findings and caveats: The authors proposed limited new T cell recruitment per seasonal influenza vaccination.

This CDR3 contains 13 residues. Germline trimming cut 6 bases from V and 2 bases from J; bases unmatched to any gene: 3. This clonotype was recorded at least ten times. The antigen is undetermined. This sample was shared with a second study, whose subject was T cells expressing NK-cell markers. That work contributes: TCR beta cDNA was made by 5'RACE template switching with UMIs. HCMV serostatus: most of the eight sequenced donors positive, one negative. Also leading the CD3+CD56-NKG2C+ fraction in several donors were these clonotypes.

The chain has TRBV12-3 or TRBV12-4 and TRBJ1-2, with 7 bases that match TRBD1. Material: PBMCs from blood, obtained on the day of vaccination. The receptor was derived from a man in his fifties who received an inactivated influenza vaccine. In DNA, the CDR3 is TGTGCCAGCAGCTTGACAGGGAACTATGGCTACACCTTC. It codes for CASSLTGNYGYTF.